A single sample gave rise to the 23 T cell receptor beta chains below, sequenced in a study of cytomegalovirus exposure and HLA in healthy donors. The PCR made use of 60 Vbeta and 13 Jbeta primers. Only in-frame clones appear in the TCRdb table, and some are missing; sequencing was by immunoSEQ multiplex PCR. Of over 150,000 clones listed, 84% are singletons. The material sequenced was PBMCs. All receptors derive from a girl aged 2-10 years in good health and CMV-seropositive.

This chain links TRBV4-1 with TRBJ1-6; possible D gene TRBD1, 6 bases. This CDR3 has 14 amino acids. V dropped 4 bases and J dropped 12 bases, with 16 bases sitting between them. Germline V gives CDR1 MGHRA, CDR2 YSYEKL. CDR3 in DNA: TGCGCCAGCAGCCTCCAGGGGCTTAGGGAACCCCTCCACTTT. Amino acids: CASSLQGLREPLHF.

The chain employs TRBV2 and TRBJ2-3; D is unresolved. V was clipped by 6 bases and J by 0 bases, with 7 bases between them. This CDR3 contains 13 residues. Per germline, CDR1 SNHLY and CDR2 FYNNEI. The CDR3 nucleotides read TGTGCCAGCAGCCGTACTAGCACAGATACGCAGTATTTT. Protein sequence: CASSRTSTDTQYF. Using reference TRBV2 and TRBJ2-3 for the parts outside the CDR3, the full variable domain is EPEVTQTPSHQVTQMGQEVILRCVPISNHLYFYWYRQILGQKVEFLVSFYNNEISEKSEIFDDQFSVERPDGSNFTLKIRSTKLEDSAMYFCASSRTSTDTQYFGPGTRLTVL.

CDR3 residues: CAWSVGGNAYNEQFF. The DNA of the CDR3 is TGTGCCTGGAGTGTAGGCGGGAACGCCTACAATGAGCAGTTCTTC. V and J are TRBV30 and TRBJ2-1, with D tentatively TRBD2 (6 bases). The ends were cut back, 0 bases at V and 2 bases at J, with 11 bases in the middle. Germline V gives CDR1 GTSNPN, CDR2 SVGIG (reference sequence). The CDR3 has 15 amino acids.

The gene calls are TRBV7-8 and TRBJ1-2; the D gene is possibly TRBD1 (6 bases). Per germline, CDR1 SGHVS and CDR2 FQNEAQ. This CDR3 is built from 17 residues. Trimming pared 5 bases from V and 2 bases from J, leaving 21 bases between. This CDR3 is CASSPLGRGVRNYGYTF. The CDR3 nucleotides read TGTGCCAGCAGCCCCCTCGGGAGGGGGGTTAGAAACTATGGCTACACCTTC.

This chain joins TRBV5-1 and TRBJ1-2, with a weak D call TRBD1 (5 bases). The V gene's germline CDR1 is SGHRS and CDR2 YFSETQ. The CDR3 is 15 residues long. Trimming took off 4 bases at V and 5 bases at J, with 18 bases between the two ends. The CDR3 region is CASSLGSGGGYGYTF. The CDR3 DNA reads as TGCGCCAGCAGCCTCGGATCGGGCGGGGGATATGGCTACACCTTC.

The V gene is TRBV2, the J gene TRBJ2-2; 7 nucleotides match TRBD2. Unmatched junction bases numbered 9, after V lost 4 bases and J lost 1 base. CDR1 and CDR2 from the germline V gene are SNHLY and FYNNEI. This CDR3 has 17 residues. The CDR3 nucleotides are TGTGCCAGCAGTGTGGGACTATATATCTTGAACACCGGGGAGCTGTTTTTT. Translated, it gives CASSVGLYILNTGELFF.

There are a few counts of this clone. V is TRBV10-3 and J is TRBJ1-1; a weak D match, TRBD1 (5 bases). This CDR3 is built from 13 residues. Germline loops: CDR1 ENHRY, CDR2 SYGVKD. Trimming removed 6 bases from V and 3 bases from J, with 11 bases in between. CDR3 loop: CAISRTGDTEAFF. CDR3 sequence (DNA): TGTGCCATCAGCCGCACGGGGGACACTGAAGCTTTCTTT.

This chain joins TRBV30 and TRBJ1-3; no clear D gene. Germline-derived CDR1 and CDR2 are GTSNPN and SVGIG (reference sequence). The CDR3 sequence is 13 residues long. Trimming left V 0 bases short and J 5 bases short, with 8 bases between. CDR3 DNA sequence: TGTGCCTGGAGTGTAGAGAAAAGAAACACCATATATTTT. It encodes CAWSVEKRNTIYF.

This sequence joins TRBV6-5 and TRBJ2-7, with 10 bases matching TRBD1. This CDR3 spans 14 amino acids. V trimming: 5 bases; J trimming: 3 bases; junction bases outside the gene matches: 4. Germline-derived CDR1 and CDR2 are MNHEY and SVGAGI. CDR3 protein: CASSEWDRGYEQYF. The CDR3 nucleotides read TGTGCCAGCAGTGAATGGGACAGGGGCTACGAGCAGTACTTC.

The chain carries TRBV27 and TRBJ1-6; no clear D gene. The germline CDR1 and CDR2 sequences are MNHEY and SMNVEV (reference sequence). Trimming removed 6 bases at V and 7 bases at J, with 10 bases between. The length of the CDR3 is 13 residues. CDR3 in amino acids: CASRRAPNSPLHF. Here the CDR3 DNA reads TGTGCCAGCAGGCGGGCACCGAATTCACCCCTCCACTTT.

Concerning this clone itself: At one end the junction does not follow the germline gene, possibly because of a read error. This chain links TRBV7-7 with TRBJ2-7; D may be TRBD1 (6 bases). The CDR3 sequence is 15 residues long. The germline CDR1 and CDR2 sequences are SSHAT and FNYEAQ (reference sequence). This chain's CDR3 is CASSHPRTEPFEQYF. DNA of the CDR3: TGTGCTAGCAGCCACCCCCGGACAGAACCCTTCGAGCAGTACTTC.

The chain is built from TRBV7-6 and TRBJ2-1, with TRBD2 matching 11 bases. Per germline, CDR1 SGHVS and CDR2 FNYEAQ. Trimming at V came to 5 bases and at J to 7 bases, leaving 4 bases not matched to a gene. CDR3 length equals 14 residues. CDR3: CASSRLAGKNEQFF. For the CDR3, the DNA is TGTGCCAGCAGCAGACTAGCGGGGAAAAATGAGCAGTTCTTC.

V usage is TRBV5-1 and J usage is TRBJ2-3; 7 nucleotides agree with TRBD2. The germline gives CDR1 SGHRS, CDR2 YFSETQ. The junction had 3 bases not matched to a gene; V was cut back by 5 bases and J by 6 bases. This CDR3 has 12 residues. The DNA of the CDR3 is TGCGCCAGCAGAATACTAGCGGATACGCAGTATTTT. Translating gives CASRILADTQYF. The variable domain in full, completed from reference TRBV5-1 and TRBJ2-3, reads KAGVTQTPRYLIKTRGQQVTLSCSPISGHRSVSWYQQTPGQGLQFLFEYFSETQRNKGNFPGRFSGRQFSNSRSEMNVSTLELGDSALYLCASRILADTQYFGPGTRLTVL.

The genes are TRBV9 and TRBJ2-3; 11 bases are a match to TRBD2. After removal of 3 bases from V and 5 bases from J, the junction contained 17 bases not matched to a gene. The CDR3 has 19 residues. Germline V gene sequence: CDR1 SGDLS, CDR2 YYNGEE. CDR3: CASSARKELAGVFGDTQYF. The CDR3 DNA sequence: TGTGCCAGCAGCGCCAGGAAAGAACTAGCGGGAGTCTTCGGAGATACGCAGTATTTT.

The chain recombines TRBV28 with TRBJ2-1; TRBD2 aligns across 10 bases. The length of the CDR3 is 15 residues. V was pared by 0 bases and J by 9 bases, with 5 bases of the junction left unmatched. CDR1 is MDHEN, CDR2 SYDVKM, per germline. This CDR3 is CASSLWASGSAEQFF. CDR3 DNA sequence: TGTGCCAGCAGTTTATGGGCTAGCGGGAGCGCTGAGCAGTTCTTC.

The CDR3 loop is CAWSVILGRDNTGELFF. CDR3 coding DNA: TGTGCCTGGAGTGTAATCTTGGGGAGGGACAACACCGGGGAGCTGTTTTTT. The chain recombines TRBV30 with TRBJ2-2; 7 bases align to TRBD2. Germline-derived CDR1 and CDR2 are GTSNPN and SVGIG (reference sequence). J lost 2 bases, V lost 0 bases, and 9 bases had no gene match. This CDR3 contains 17 residues.

The chain recombines TRBV10-3 with TRBJ1-2, with unresolved D. The germline V gene has CDR1 ENHRY and CDR2 SYGVKD. Trimming cost V 2 bases and J 5 bases, with 12 bases left between them. This CDR3 has 14 residues. The CDR3 region is CAISEVSEDYGYTF. The CDR3, as DNA: TGTGCCATCAGTGAGGTCTCGGAGGATTATGGCTACACCTTC.

Only a few counts were recorded for this clone. V is TRBV6-1 and J is TRBJ2-7; 7 nucleotides line up with TRBD2. J was trimmed by 2 bases and V by 4 bases; bases with no gene match: 5. Germline V gives CDR1 MNHNS, CDR2 SASEGT. CDR3 length: 14 amino acids. CDR3 protein: CASSGGLQTYEQYF. DNA of the CDR3: TGTGCCAGCAGTGGGGGACTACAGACCTACGAGCAGTACTTC.

The rearrangement uses TRBV30 and TRBJ2-2; 9 nucleotides agree with TRBD1. The CDR3 loop spans 15 amino acids. Germline CDR1 GTSNPN, CDR2 SVGIG (reference sequence). J lost 5 bases, V lost 0 bases, and 4 bases had no gene match. CDR3 sequence: CAWSVGDRVTGELFF. Here the CDR3 DNA reads TGTGCCTGGAGTGTAGGGGACAGGGTAACCGGGGAGCTGTTTTTT.

V usage is TRBV19 and J usage is TRBJ1-1; D possibly corresponds to TRBD1 (5 bases). The germline V gene has CDR1 LNHDA and CDR2 SQIVND (reference sequence). There are 13 residues in the CDR3. The ends were cut back, 8 bases at V and 5 bases at J, with 15 bases in the middle. Here the CDR3 DNA reads TGTGCCAGTGGCTTCGCAGGGCGAACTGAAGCTTTCTTT. This sequence encodes CASGFAGRTEAFF.

This clone has just one count. The chain uses TRBV5-6 and TRBJ2-7, with TRBD2 identical over 10 bases. The CDR3 sequence is 15 residues long. Germline V gene data show CDR1 as SGHDT and CDR2 as YYEEEE. J lost 2 bases, V lost 1 base, and 3 bases had no gene match. DNA of the CDR3: TGTGCCAGCAGCTTGTTAGCGGGGGGCCCCTACGAGCAGTACTTC. Encoded protein: CASSLLAGGPYEQYF.

The rearrangement joins TRBV19 to TRBJ2-7, with TRBD2 matching 7 bases. Trimming removed 3 bases from V and 3 bases from J; junction bases left unmatched: 2. Germline CDR1 is LNHDA and CDR2 is SQIVND (reference sequence). The length of the CDR3 is 13 residues. The CDR3 DNA reads as TGTGCCAGTAGTATTGGACTAGGCTACGAGCAGTACTTC. Translating gives CASSIGLGYEQYF.

The DNA for the CDR3 is TGTGCCACGGGCGGAACTAGCGGGACTGAGCAGTTCTTC. Translation: CATGGTSGTEQFF. The chain is built from TRBV15 and TRBJ2-1; 10 bases line up with TRBD2. V was pared by 9 bases and J by 9 bases, with 8 bases of the junction left unmatched. The CDR3 contains 13 residues. CDR1 is LNHNV, CDR2 YYDKDF, per germline (reference sequence). The full variable domain, its missing parts supplied by reference TRBV15 and TRBJ2-1, is DAMVIQNPRYQVTQFGKPVTLSCSQTLNHNVMYWYQQKSSQAPKLLFHYYDKDFNNEADTPDNFQSRRPNTSFCFLDIRSPGLGDTAMYLCATGGTSGTEQFFGPGTRLTVL.